One and the same sample provided the 25 T cell receptor beta chains below, sequenced in a study of beta chain features in type 1 diabetes. Expressed TCRB transcripts got sequenced, as all isolated RNA was reverse transcribed. Measured with immunoSEQ multiplex PCR; TCRdb has only the in-frame clones, and not every one. This sample has roughly 230,000 clones, with about 11% found just once. These receptors' targets are unknown. Findings of the study overall: People with Type 1 diabetes carried modestly yet significantly shorter TCRB CDR3s in all four CD4+ subsets.

The sample was naive CD4+ T cells from blood. The source is a man aged 25 to 45 with type 1 diabetes.

This clone was seen a handful of times. The rearrangement joins TRBV5-1 to TRBJ1-6; TRBD1 is a possible D gene (6 bases). V lost 0 bases to trimming and J lost 9 bases, with 13 bases between them. The CDR3 length is 15 residues. Per germline, CDR1 SGHRS and CDR2 YFSETQ. This chain's CDR3 is CASSLVRGRSSPLHF. The CDR3 bases are TGCGCCAGCAGCTTGGTCAGGGGCAGGAGTTCACCCCTCCACTTT.

This clone was found a few times. This sequence joins TRBV6-1 and TRBJ1-6; 7 nucleotides agree with TRBD1. From germline, CDR1 is MNHNS and CDR2 SASEGT. The CDR3 length is 13 residues. With V trimmed by 5 bases and J by 14 bases, 9 bases remained unmatched. In nucleotides, the CDR3 is TGTGCCAGCAGTATCGGGACAGACAAGTCCCTCCACTTT. It specifies CASSIGTDKSLHF.

CDR3 sequence: CASSLEARPPYEQYF. DNA of the CDR3: TGTGCCAGCAGCTTAGAAGCGCGGCCCCCCTACGAGCAGTACTTC. This rearrangement joins TRBV7-2 to TRBJ2-7; unclear D gene. This CDR3 spans 15 amino acids. CDR1 and CDR2 (germline): SGHTA, FQGNSA. V lost 1 base, J lost 2 bases, and 12 bases lay in between. Full variable domain (rest looked up from reference TRBV7-2 and TRBJ2-7): GAGVSQSPSNKVTEKGKDVELRCDPISGHTALYWYRQSLGQGLEFLIYFQGNSAPDKSGLPSDRFSAERTGGSVSTLTIQRTQQEDSAVYLCASSLEARPPYEQYFGPGTRLTVT.

The chain employs TRBV5-1 and TRBJ1-2, with 7 bases matching TRBD1. With 0 bases clipped from V and 6 bases from J, the junction kept 5 bases outside the gene matches. Germline CDR1 SGHRS, CDR2 YFSETQ. The length of the CDR3 is 14 residues. CDR3 coding DNA: TGCGCCAGCAGCTTGGGACAGGGCGGCGATGGCTACACCTTC. Its protein is CASSLGQGGDGYTF.

This clone occurred a few times. This rearrangement joins TRBV7-6 to TRBJ1-1; a weak D match, TRBD1 (5 bases). CDR1 is SGHVS, CDR2 FNYEAQ, per germline. The CDR3 contains 13 residues. Trimming stripped 7 bases from V and 8 bases from J, with 17 bases between. In nucleotides, the CDR3 is TGTGCCAGCACCTCCGGGTCGTGGACAGAAGCTTTCTTT. This codes for CASTSGSWTEAFF. Complete variable domain (other parts from reference TRBV7-6 and TRBJ1-1): GAGVSQSPRYKVTKRGQDVALRCDPISGHVSLYWYRQALGQGPEFLTYFNYEAQQDKSGLPNDRFSAERPEGSISTLTIQRTEQRDSAMYRCASTSGSWTEAFFGQGTRLTVV.

On this clone itself: The sample carries other DNA sequences with the same CDR3. V usage is TRBV9 and J usage is TRBJ2-1; no definite D call. Germline values: CDR1 SGDLS, CDR2 YYNGEE. The V gene lost 0 bases and the J gene lost 2 bases, with 6 bases spanning the gap. The CDR3 extends over 14 amino acids. DNA for the CDR3: TGTGCCAGCAGCGTAGGCGGAACCTACAATGAGCAGTTCTTC. Translating gives CASSVGGTYNEQFF.

In its sample, this clone was seen a few times. The chain has TRBV7-9 and TRBJ2-1; 8 bases are shared with TRBD1. Per germline, CDR1 SEHNR and CDR2 FQNEAQ (reference sequence). V was clipped by 1 base and J by 15 bases; unmatched bases: 8. This CDR3 has 13 amino acids. The CDR3 region is CASSLGTWTGLFF. DNA of the CDR3: TGTGCCAGCAGCTTAGGGACCTGGACAGGGCTGTTCTTC.

The chain combines TRBV9 with TRBJ2-5, with 9 bases lining up with TRBD1. Germline CDR1 is SGDLS and CDR2 is YYNGEE. Germline trimming cut 4 bases from V and 5 bases from J; bases unmatched to any gene: 9. This CDR3 contains 15 residues. CDR3 amino acids: CASSTGQGLWETQYF. For the CDR3, the DNA is TGTGCCAGCAGCACGGGACAGGGACTTTGGGAGACCCAGTACTTC.

This clone appeared a few times. The chain has TRBV30 and TRBJ1-1; 9 positions agree with TRBD1. Germline CDR1 is GTSNPN and CDR2 is SVGIG (reference sequence). The ends lost 5 bases at V and 4 bases at J; junction bases unmatched: 5. The CDR3 has 13 residues. The CDR3 region has the DNA TGTGCCTGGCAACTACAGGGGGCCACTGAAGCTTTCTTT. Protein product: CAWQLQGATEAFF.

This clone was detected a few times. V usage is TRBV11-2 and J usage is TRBJ1-6, with 7 positions matching TRBD1. J lost 8 bases, V lost 8 bases, and 12 bases had no gene match. CDR3 length equals 15 residues. CDR1 and CDR2 (germline): SGHAT, FQNNGV. Here the CDR3 reads CASSVSQGSDSPLHF. The CDR3, as DNA: TGTGCCAGCTCCGTTTCACAGGGGAGCGATTCACCCCTCCACTTT.

The chain links TRBV7-9 to TRBJ2-7; a weak D match, TRBD1 (5 bases). From germline, CDR1 is SEHNR and CDR2 FQNEAQ (reference sequence). V was shortened by 5 bases and J by 7 bases, with 9 bases between the two germline ends. The CDR3 contains 11 residues. CDR3 sequence: CASSRQGEQYF. The DNA for the CDR3 is TGTGCCAGCAGCCGCCAGGGAGAGCAGTACTTC.

A few counts support this clone. The V and J genes are TRBV28 and TRBJ2-7, with D perhaps matching TRBD1 (5 bases). Trimming cost V 6 bases and J 4 bases, with 7 bases left between them. The CDR3 loop spans 11 amino acids. The germline CDR1 and CDR2 sequences are MDHEN and SYDVKM. The CDR3 nucleotides read TGTGCCAGCAGCCCAGGGTACGAGCAGTACTTC. Translated: CASSPGYEQYF.

This clone appeared a few times. The chain carries TRBV11-2 and TRBJ1-2, with a weak D call TRBD1 (6 bases). The CDR3 length is 14 residues. The germline V and J ends were trimmed by 5 bases and 3 bases, with 13 bases remaining between them. The germline V gene has CDR1 SGHAT and CDR2 FQNNGV. The CDR3 DNA follows: TGTGCCAGCAGCATCCGGGACACAGACTATGGCTACACCTTC. Amino acids: CASSIRDTDYGYTF.

V gene TRBV4-3 combines with J gene TRBJ2-1; D is possibly TRBD1 (5 bases). Germline assignment: CDR1 LGHNA and CDR2 YSLEER. This CDR3 is 15 amino acids long. V lost 0 bases and J lost 2, with 8 bases in between. CDR3 region: CASSQDRGPYNEQFF. DNA for the CDR3: TGCGCCAGCAGCCAAGATAGGGGTCCCTACAATGAGCAGTTCTTC.

The chain is built from TRBV14 and TRBJ2-1; 7 positions agree with TRBD2. The CDR3 length is 12 residues. Germline values: CDR1 SGHDN, CDR2 FVKESK. After removal of 0 bases from V and 12 bases from J, the junction contained 2 bases not matched to a gene. CDR3 amino acids: CASSQDGGSQFF. The CDR3 DNA follows: TGTGCCAGCAGCCAAGACGGGGGGTCGCAGTTCTTC. Filled out from reference TRBV14 and TRBJ2-1, the complete variable domain reads EAGVTQFPSHSVIEKGQTVTLRCDPISGHDNLYWYRRVMGKEIKFLLHFVKESKQDESGMPNNRFLAERTGGTYSTLKVQPAELEDSGVYFCASSQDGGSQFFGPGTRLTVL.

This clone came up a few times. V gene TRBV5-4 combines with J gene TRBJ2-7, with 7 nucleotides matching TRBD1. Trimming at V came to 0 bases and at J to 7 bases, leaving 7 bases not matched to a gene. This CDR3 is built from 14 residues. The germline V gene encodes CDR1 SGHNT and CDR2 YYREEE (reference sequence). The CDR3 DNA follows: TGTGCCAGCAGCTTGGGACAGGGAAGGCAAGAGCAGTACTTC. Translating gives CASSLGQGRQEQYF.

This clone was seen a handful of times. The chain joins TRBV9 to TRBJ1-2; TRBD1 matches 8 bases. V shed 5 bases and J 2 bases; nucleotides not matched to a gene: 5. Germline assignment: CDR1 SGDLS and CDR2 YYNGEE. The CDR3 is 14 amino acids. The CDR3, as DNA: TGTGCCAGCAGTGGGACAGGAGTAAACTATGGCTACACCTTC. This encodes CASSGTGVNYGYTF.

The genes are TRBV9 and TRBJ1-4; D possibly corresponds to TRBD1 (5 bases). The CDR3 has 13 amino acids. The V and J ends lost 1 base and 8 bases respectively, with 9 bases between them. The germline V gene encodes CDR1 SGDLS and CDR2 YYNGEE. The chain's CDR3 is CASSVRGSEKLFF. CDR3 in DNA: TGTGCCAGCAGCGTAAGGGGAAGCGAAAAACTGTTTTTT.

This chain connects TRBV4-1 to TRBJ1-5; TRBD1 aligns across 12 bases. The CDR3 has 16 residues. The germline V gene encodes CDR1 MGHRA and CDR2 YSYEKL. V lost 1 base, J lost 6 bases, and 4 bases stayed unmatched. CDR3 coding DNA: TGCGCCAGCAGCCAAGGGGGACAGGGGGCGAGTCAGCCCCAGCATTTT. Protein: CASSQGGQGASQPQHF.

The chain couples TRBV4-1 to TRBJ2-7, with D perhaps matching TRBD1 (6 bases). Trimming shortened V by 5 bases and J by 2 bases, and 10 bases separated the two germline ends. The CDR3 is 13 residues long. The germline V gene has CDR1 MGHRA and CDR2 YSYEKL. Here the CDR3 reads CASSTQGTYEQYF. In nucleotides, the CDR3 is TGCGCCAGCAGCACCCAGGGGACCTACGAGCAGTACTTC.

This clone showed up just a few times. This chain uses TRBV28 with TRBJ1-1; TRBD1 aligns across 10 bases. V lost 6 bases to trimming and J lost 8 bases; unmatched junction nucleotides: 9. The CDR3 contains 14 residues. Germline loops: CDR1 MDHEN, CDR2 SYDVKM. In DNA, the CDR3 is TGTGCCAGCAGGGAGGGACAGGGGCCGAAGGAAGCTTTCTTT. Protein product: CASREGQGPKEAFF.

This clone showed up just a few times. V gene TRBV5-6 combines with J gene TRBJ1-2, with 10 bases matching TRBD1. CDR1 and CDR2 from the germline V gene are SGHDT and YYEEEE. The CDR3 has 14 residues. V was pared by 3 bases and J by 8 bases, with 7 bases of the junction left unmatched. The CDR3 coding sequence is TGTGCCAGCAGCTCCGACAGGGGGCTTTTCGGCTACACCTTC. This encodes CASSSDRGLFGYTF.

The chain is built from TRBV27 and TRBJ2-5; 9 bases are a match to TRBD1. CDR3 size: 16 residues. From germline, CDR1 is MNHEY and CDR2 SMNVEV (reference sequence). V gave up 1 base and J gave up 5 bases; unmatched junction bases: 8. The CDR3 loop reads CASSLLGQGSRETQYF. DNA of the CDR3: TGTGCCAGCAGTTTATTAGGACAGGGGTCTCGGGAGACCCAGTACTTC.

V is TRBV15 and J is TRBJ2-2, with a possible D match to TRBD1 (6 bases). The V gene lost 0 bases and the J gene lost 7 bases, with 6 bases spanning the gap. The CDR3 contains 13 residues. Germline loops: CDR1 LNHNV, CDR2 YYDKDF (reference sequence). The DNA for the CDR3 is TGTGCCACCAGCAGAGAGGACAGCGGGGAGCTGTTTTTT. Protein sequence: CATSREDSGELFF.

This clone was seen only a few times. V usage is TRBV4-3 and J usage is TRBJ1-2, with TRBD1 matching over 12 bases. Losses at the gene ends were 3 bases for V and 8 bases for J; bases not matched to a gene: 4. Germline loops: CDR1 LGHNA, CDR2 YSLEER. The CDR3 length is 14 residues. The CDR3: CASSQGQGAEGYTF. Here the CDR3 DNA reads TGCGCCAGCAGCCAGGGACAGGGGGCGGAAGGCTACACCTTC.